This passage covers 10 T cell receptor beta chains from one sample sequenced in a study of blood T cells in healthy people across ages. Together with a sample-barcoded 5' primer, a J-beta primer mix was included in a second PCR lasting roughly 6 to 12 cycles. TCRdb reprocessed the 5' RACE reads via MiXCR and lists one record per CDR3 protein. Of around 1.5 million distinct CDR3 sequences listed, 35% to 45% are singletons. Sequenced input: blood. These receptors all stem from a woman aged 18-29 years in good health.

Points on this clonotype: The germline gene is not matched at one end of the junction; a read error may be the cause. The gene calls are TRBV4-1 and TRBJ1-5; D is undetermined. Looked up from germline, CDR1 is MGHRA and CDR2 is YSYEKL. The CDR3 is 14 residues long. CDR3 sequence reads: CANSQDGSNQPQHF. DNA for the CDR3: TGCGCCAACAGCCAAGATGGGAGCAATCAGCCCCAGCATTTT.

The chain is built from TRBV6-1 and TRBJ2-5, with 7 bases aligning to TRBD2. Gene TRBJ2-7 matches the end of the DNA better, so the J call may be wrong. The CDR3 runs to 12 residues. The germline V gene has CDR1 MNHNS and CDR2 SASEGT. The CDR3 DNA reads TGTGCCACACTAGCGAGTTGGTACGAGCAGTACTTC. Translation: CATLASWYEQYF.

This clonotype came up a few times. The chain's CDR3 is CSARDWAGRETQYF. The CDR3 DNA reads as TGCAGTGCTAGAGATTGGGCTGGGCGGGAGACCCAGTACTTC. The gene calls are TRBV20-1 and TRBJ2-5; no clear D gene. Trimming left V 0 bases short and J 5 bases short, with 13 bases between. CDR3 length: 14 amino acids. From germline, CDR1 is DFQATT and CDR2 SNEGSKA (reference sequence).

This clonotype has a handful of counts. The chain employs TRBV20-1 and TRBJ2-7; TRBD1 agrees at 7 bases. Germline values: CDR1 DFQATT, CDR2 SNEGSKA (reference sequence). Losses at the gene ends were 5 bases for V and 2 bases for J; bases not matched to a gene: 9. The CDR3 length is 14 residues. The CDR3 loop reads CSAPNRGLTYEQYF. The CDR3 coding sequence is TGCAGTGCTCCTAACAGGGGATTGACCTACGAGCAGTACTTC.

In this sample, this clonotype turned up a few times. The genes are TRBV20-1 and TRBJ2-7; tentative D call: TRBD2 (6 bases). The CDR3 totals 13 residues. Trimming took 5 bases from V and 0 from J, leaving 11 bases between them. Germline V gene data show CDR1 as DFQATT and CDR2 as SNEGSKA (reference sequence). The CDR3 DNA sequence: TGCAGTGCTCCAGCGGGTCGCTCCTACGAGCAGTACTTC. Residues: CSAPAGRSYEQYF.

Ten or more counts support this clonotype. The gene calls are TRBV10-3 and TRBJ2-1; tentatively, D is TRBD1 or TRBD2 (5 bases each). The CDR3 has 14 amino acids. Germline assignment: CDR1 ENHRY and CDR2 SYGVKD. V lost 2 bases and J lost 9, with 14 bases in between. The CDR3 region is CAISEAGRESEQFF. Written as DNA, the CDR3 is TGTGCCATCAGTGAGGCGGGCAGGGAAAGTGAGCAGTTCTTC.

The genes are TRBV28 and TRBJ1-2, with D possibly TRBD1 on 6 matching bases. The V end lost 4 bases, the J end lost 9 bases, and 9 bases lay between the germline ends. Germline CDR1 is MDHEN and CDR2 is SYDVKM. CDR3 length: 11 amino acids. The CDR3 coding sequence is TGTGCCAGCAGTTCCACAGGGCGCTACACCTTC. Amino acid sequence: CASSSTGRYTF.

For the CDR3, the DNA is TGCGCCAGCAGCACCGGACTAGCGGGGAAGAATGAGCAGTTCTTC. Protein product: CASSTGLAGKNEQFF. The gene calls are TRBV5-1 and TRBJ2-1; 12 bases fit TRBD2. The germline V gene has CDR1 SGHRS and CDR2 YFSETQ. The junction had 6 bases not matched to a gene; V was cut back by 4 bases and J by 7 bases. There are 15 residues in the CDR3. Full variable domain (outside the CDR3, taken from reference TRBV5-1 and TRBJ2-1): KAGVTQTPRYLIKTRGQQVTLSCSPISGHRSVSWYQQTPGQGLQFLFEYFSETQRNKGNFPGRFSGRQFSNSRSEMNVSTLELGDSALYLCASSTGLAGKNEQFFGPGTRLTVL.

The genes are TRBV24-1 and TRBJ2-1; TRBD2 agrees at 13 bases. Trimming at V came to 9 bases and at J to 7 bases, leaving 11 bases not matched to a gene. This CDR3 is 16 amino acids long. The V gene's germline CDR1 is KGHDR and CDR2 SFDVKD. CDR3 in amino acids: CATGELAGGPGNEQFF. CDR3 in DNA: TGTGCCACCGGAGAACTAGCGGGAGGGCCGGGGAATGAGCAGTTCTTC.

This clonotype was detected a few times. The chain employs TRBV6-1 and TRBJ2-7; D may be TRBD2 (6 bases). V lost 6 bases to trimming and J lost 0 bases, with 21 bases between them. The CDR3 runs to 17 residues. CDR1 MNHNS and CDR2 SASEGT come from the germline V gene. Written as DNA, the CDR3 is TGTGCCAGCAGACCCATTAACCGGGCGGGAAACTCCTACGAGCAGTACTTC. Protein sequence: CASRPINRAGNSYEQYF.